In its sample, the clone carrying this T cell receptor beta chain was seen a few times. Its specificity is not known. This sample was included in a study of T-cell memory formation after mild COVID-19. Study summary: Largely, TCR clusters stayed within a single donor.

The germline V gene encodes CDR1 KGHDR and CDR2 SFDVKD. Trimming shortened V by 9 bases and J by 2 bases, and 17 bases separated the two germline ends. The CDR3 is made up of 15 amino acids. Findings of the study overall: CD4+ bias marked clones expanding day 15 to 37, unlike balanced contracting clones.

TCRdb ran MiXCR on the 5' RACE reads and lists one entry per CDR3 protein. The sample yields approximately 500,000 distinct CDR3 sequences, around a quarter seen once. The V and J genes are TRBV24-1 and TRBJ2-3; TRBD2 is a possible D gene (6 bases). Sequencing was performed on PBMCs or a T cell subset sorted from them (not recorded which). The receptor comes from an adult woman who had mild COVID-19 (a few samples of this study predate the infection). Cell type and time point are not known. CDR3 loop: CATGGRTVNTDTQYF. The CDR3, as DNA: TGTGCCACCGGGGGGAGGACGGTGAACACAGATACGCAGTATTTT.